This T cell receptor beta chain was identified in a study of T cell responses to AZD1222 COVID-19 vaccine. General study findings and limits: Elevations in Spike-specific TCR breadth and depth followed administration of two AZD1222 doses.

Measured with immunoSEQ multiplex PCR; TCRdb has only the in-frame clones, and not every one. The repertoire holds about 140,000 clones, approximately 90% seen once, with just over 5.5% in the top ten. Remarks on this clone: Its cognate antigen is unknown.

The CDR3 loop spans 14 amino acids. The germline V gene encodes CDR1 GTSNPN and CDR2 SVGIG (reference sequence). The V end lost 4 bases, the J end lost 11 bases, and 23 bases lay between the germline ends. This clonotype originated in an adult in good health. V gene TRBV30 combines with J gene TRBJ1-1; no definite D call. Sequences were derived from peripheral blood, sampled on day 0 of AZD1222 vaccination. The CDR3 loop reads CAWIPGRGVGSAFF. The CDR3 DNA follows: TGTGCCTGGATCCCAGGCCGTGGGGTTGGATCCGCTTTCTTT.